What follows are 15 T cell receptor beta chains derived from one specimen sequenced in a study of monozygotic twins with inflammatory bowel disease (dated 2019 in TCRdb). Library prep was done by 5' RACE. TCRdb lists the instrument as Illumina HiSeq 2500. The reads were reprocessed in TCRdb, with one entry per CDR3 protein sequence and no accompanying DNA. The table for this sample shows 210,000 or so distinct CDR3 sequences. The ten largest clones add up to 7.7% of the sample. Sequencing was done on a sample of blood. These receptors all come from a human donor with ulcerative colitis or Crohn's disease, or a healthy co-twin of an affected twin (not recorded which).

This chain links TRBV18 with TRBJ2-7; TCRdb selects TRBD1, and the lack of DNA leaves this call unchecked. Germline V gene sequence: CDR1 KGHSH, CDR2 LQKENI. This CDR3 comprises 14 residues. The CDR3 protein is CASSPPPVTYEQYF.

The chain uses TRBV6-1 and TRBJ2-5. Germline CDR1 reads MNHNS; CDR2 reads SASEGT. This CDR3 spans 17 amino acids. The CDR3 here is CASSEGRIGTYQETQYF.

The J gene is TRBJ1-1, the V gene TRBV18; as DNA is missing, the TRBD1 call by TCRdb cannot be tested. Germline CDR1 and CDR2: KGHSH and LQKENI. The CDR3 is 16 residues long. The CDR3 reads CASSPYMGQGNTEAFF.

The chain's CDR3 is CASLARGRDSYEQYF. The J gene is TRBJ2-7, the V gene TRBV6-2 or TRBV6-3; TCRdb's assignment of TRBD1 cannot be checked, as there is no DNA. Germline V gives CDR1 MNHEY, CDR2 SVGEGT. This CDR3 is built from 15 residues.

The rearrangement uses TRBV6-1 and TRBJ1-2; TCRdb picks TRBD1, but there is no DNA to check that call. This CDR3 contains 13 residues. The germline gives CDR1 MNHNS, CDR2 SASEGT. This CDR3 is CASRNTGVYGYTF.

The chain links TRBV20-1 to TRBJ1-1. CDR1 and CDR2 (germline): DFQATT, SNEGSKA (reference sequence). The CDR3 covers 14 residues. The CDR3 is CSARDQRANTEAFF.

The rearrangement links TRBV19 to TRBJ2-2. The CDR3 length is 14 residues. Germline loops: CDR1 LNHDA, CDR2 SQIVND (reference sequence). CDR3 sequence reads: CACGTGWITGELFF.

This chain links TRBV6-2 or TRBV6-3 with TRBJ1-5; the TCRdb D gene call, TRBD1, has no DNA to confirm it. Germline CDR1 and CDR2: MNHEY and SVGEGT. This CDR3 contains 14 residues. The CDR3 loop is CTSSYRGPNQPQHF.

The chain recombines TRBV5-6 with TRBJ2-1. The CDR3 loop spans 14 amino acids. CDR1 is SGHDT and CDR2 is YYEEEE in the germline V gene. The CDR3 here is CASSLAQANNEQFF.

V is TRBV29-1 and J is TRBJ1-1. The CDR3 spans 13 residues. CDR1 is SQVTM and CDR2 is ANQGSEA in the germline V gene. CDR3 loop: CSVHLGMNTEAFF. Full variable domain (outside the CDR3, taken from reference TRBV29-1 and TRBJ1-1): SAVISQKPSRDICQRGTSLTIQCQVDSQVTMMFWYRQQPGQSLTLIATANQGSEATYESGFVIDKFPISRPNLTFSTLTVSNMSPEDSSIYLCSVHLGMNTEAFFGQGTRLTVV.

This chain links TRBV6-5 with TRBJ2-1. CDR3 length: 14 residues. Germline V gives CDR1 MNHEY, CDR2 SVGAGI. This CDR3 reads CASSYTRGNNEQFF.

The chain is built from TRBV9 and TRBJ1-6. The CDR3 loop spans 14 amino acids. Germline loops: CDR1 SGDLS, CDR2 YYNGEE. The chain's CDR3 is CGSSVAGKASPLHF.

The rearrangement links TRBV6-2 or TRBV6-3 to TRBJ1-5. Germline V gives CDR1 MNHEY, CDR2 SVGEGT. The CDR3 runs to 14 residues. The CDR3: CASSYLGGGQPQHF.

The chain uses TRBV7-9 and TRBJ1-2; TCRdb indicates TRBD1, and absent DNA this call remains unverified. CDR1 SEHNR and CDR2 FQNEAQ come from the germline V gene (reference sequence). This CDR3 is built from 14 residues. The CDR3 sequence: CASSLGGVADIYTF.

The rearrangement uses TRBV7-2 and TRBJ2-7. CDR1 is SGHTA, CDR2 FQGNSA, per germline. The CDR3 sequence is 15 residues long. The CDR3 is CASSLAGGTSYEQYF.